This paragraph covers one T cell receptor (beta chain) sequence. Its matching antigen is unknown. The data stem from a study of T-cell reconstitution after alpha-beta-depleted transplantation in children. Findings and limits, study-wide: Approximately two months post-transplant, alpha-beta T cells reportedly originated from several hundred expanded graft clones.

Researchers prepared the TCRbeta library using unique molecular identifiers, the study reports. Via MiXCR, TCRdb re-called the PCR reads, giving one row per CDR3 protein. The data contain 200,000 to 250,000 distinct CDR3 sequences, approximately 24% of them singletons. V lost 6 bases to trimming and J lost 6 bases, with 20 bases between them. This CDR3 is 15 amino acids long. The source is a female patient under 10 years old who had a stem cell transplant for congenital amegakaryocytic thrombocytopenia, so the T cells may come from the graft donor. The V and J genes are TRBV12-3 or TRBV12-4 and TRBJ1-2; D uncertain. Sequenced here: PBMCs, mostly from graft donor cells, sampled 360 days after TCRalphabeta/CD19-depleted stem cell transplant. The CDR3 DNA reads as TGTGCCAGCAGCCGGCTCGCGCGGACGGCACATGGCTACACCTTC. It codes for CASSRLARTAHGYTF.